This entry concerns a single TCR beta chain. The data stem from a study of shared clonotypes between healthy human individuals. Naivety among CD8 cells was defined by CD45RO negativity and positive CCR7 selection, thereby excluding terminally differentiated effector memory CD45RA+ cells. Recent vaccinations or acute infections were absent in the healthy HIV-negative adult donors. The donor cohort consisted entirely of Caucasian adults residing in Nashville, Tennessee. Between the trimmed V and J ends, which lost 2 bases and 4 bases, there was a span of 15 bases. CDR1 and CDR2 from the germline V gene are SGHRS and YFSETQ. This CDR3 comprises 15 residues. Repertoires were generated with immunoSEQ multiplex PCR, while TCRdb's copy carries only in-frame clones and drops some. The sample has a few million clones, just under 95% seen once.

The source of this sequence is a man aged 18 to 35 in good health. Some clones in this sample may be carry-over from other donors' samples. Sequencing was done on a sample of naive CD8+ T cells from PBMCs. This rearrangement joins TRBV5-1 to TRBJ1-1; D perhaps matches TRBD1 (6 bases). The CDR3 sequence is CASSFLPGVGTEAFF. The CDR3 DNA sequence: TGCGCCAGCAGCTTCCTTCCAGGGGTAGGCACTGAAGCTTTCTTT. Complete variable domain (other parts from reference TRBV5-1 and TRBJ1-1): KAGVTQTPRYLIKTRGQQVTLSCSPISGHRSVSWYQQTPGQGLQFLFEYFSETQRNKGNFPGRFSGRQFSNSRSEMNVSTLELGDSALYLCASSFLPGVGTEAFFGQGTRLTVV.